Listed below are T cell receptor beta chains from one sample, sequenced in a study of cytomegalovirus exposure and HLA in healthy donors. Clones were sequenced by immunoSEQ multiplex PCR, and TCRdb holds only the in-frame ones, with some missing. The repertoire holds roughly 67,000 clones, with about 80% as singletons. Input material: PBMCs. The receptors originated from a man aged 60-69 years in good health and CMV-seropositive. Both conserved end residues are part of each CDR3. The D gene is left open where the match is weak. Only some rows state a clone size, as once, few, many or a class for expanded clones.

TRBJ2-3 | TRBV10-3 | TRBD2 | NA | TGTGCCATCAGCTACGGGACTAGCGGGAGGACAGATACGCAGTATTTT | CAISYGTSGRTDTQYF
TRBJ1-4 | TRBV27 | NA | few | TGTGCCAGCAGTTTATCATTGAAAGGGGGGGGTAATGAAAAACTGTTTTTT | CASSLSLKGGGNEKLFF
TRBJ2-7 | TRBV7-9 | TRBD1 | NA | TGTGCCAGCAGTTCAGGACAGGGGACCTACGAGCAGTACTTC | CASSSGQGTYEQYF
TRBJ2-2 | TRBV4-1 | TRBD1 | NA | TGCGCCAGCAGCCTACAGGGGGAAAGGAACACCGGGGAGCTGTTTTTT | CASSLQGERNTGELFF
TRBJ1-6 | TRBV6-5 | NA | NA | TGTGCCAGCAGTTACTCGCCCAGGGCTTATTCACCCCTCCACTTT | CASSYSPRAYSPLHF
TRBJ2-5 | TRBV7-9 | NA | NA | TGTGCCAGCAGGTCTCCTTTGGCGGAAGAGACCCAGTACTTC | CASRSPLAEETQYF
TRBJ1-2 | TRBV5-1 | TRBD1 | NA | TGCGCCAGCAGTTCGCTCGGGACAGAGTATGGCTACACCTTC | CASSSLGTEYGYTF
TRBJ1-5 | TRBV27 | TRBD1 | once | TGTGCCAGCAGTTTGATCGGACAGGGAGGCAATCAGCCCCAGCATTTT | CASSLIGQGGNQPQHF
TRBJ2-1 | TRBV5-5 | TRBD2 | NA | TGTGCCAGCAGTCTTAGACGGGAGGCTTCCTACAATGAGCAGTTCTTC | CASSLRREASYNEQFF
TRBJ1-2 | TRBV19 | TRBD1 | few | TGTGCCAGTAGTTCGGACAGGTCTCTATCAGGCTACACCTTC | CASSSDRSLSGYTF
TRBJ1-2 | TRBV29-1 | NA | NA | TGCAGCGTCGTTCTCCCGACTTCAAACTATGGCTACACCTTC | CSVVLPTSNYGYTF
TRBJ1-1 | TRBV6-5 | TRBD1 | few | TGTGCCAGCAGAGCACAGGGGGCGGGGGCTGAAGCTTTCTTT | CASRAQGAGAEAFF
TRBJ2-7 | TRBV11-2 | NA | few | TGTGCCAGCAGTCTCGGACTTGGCGCGACCTACGAGCAGTACTTC | CASSLGLGATYEQYF
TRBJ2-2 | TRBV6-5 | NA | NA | TGTGCCAGCAGGGTGACAGTGACGAACACCGGGGAGCTGTTTTTT | CASRVTVTNTGELFF
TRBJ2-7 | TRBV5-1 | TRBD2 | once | TGCGCCAGCAGCCGTACGACCGGACTAGCGGGAGTCAGCGAGCAGTACTTC | CASSRTTGLAGVSEQYF
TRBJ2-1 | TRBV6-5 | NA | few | TGTGCCAGCAGTTACACTAGGACTCTCAATGAGCAGTTCTTC | CASSYTRTLNEQFF
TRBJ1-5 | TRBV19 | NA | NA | TGTGCCAGTAGGGCCCCACAGGGTTCGGATCAGCCCCAGCATTTT | CASRAPQGSDQPQHF
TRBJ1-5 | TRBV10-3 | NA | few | TGTGCCATCAGTGAACTCGGGGACAATCAGCCCCAGCATTTT | CAISELGDNQPQHF
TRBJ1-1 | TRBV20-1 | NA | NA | TGCAGTGTCCCTTCCGTCGCTGAAGCTTTCTTT | CSVPSVAEAFF